Each of the 28 T cell receptor beta chains below was sequenced from the same sample in a study of blood T cell repertoires in COVID-19. Sequencing was performed with immunoSEQ multiplex PCR; in TCRdb, only in-frame clones are kept and a portion is missing. In the table there are some 200,000 clones, 80% to 90% of which are singletons. Specimen: peripheral blood. Receptor source: a woman aged 80 or over with COVID-19, enrolled during active disease.

The chain is built from TRBV29-1 and TRBJ1-5, with a weak D call TRBD1 (5 bases). The CDR3 totals 13 residues. Trimming shortened V by 6 bases and J by 3 bases, and 12 bases separated the two germline ends. The germline V gene has CDR1 SQVTM and CDR2 ANQGSEA. The CDR3 nucleotides are TGCAGCGTCTTGACAGATAACAATCAGCCCCAGCATTTT. It is translated as CSVLTDNNQPQHF.

This clone has only one observation. This rearrangement joins TRBV6-5 to TRBJ1-2; 9 bases are shared with TRBD1. V was clipped by 5 bases and J by 13 bases; unmatched bases: 8. The CDR3 loop spans 12 amino acids. In germline, CDR1 is MNHEY, CDR2 SVGAGI. Here the CDR3 DNA reads TGTGCCAGCAGTCCGCAACAGGGGGCGCGCACCTTC. Its protein product is CASSPQQGARTF.

This chain joins TRBV5-1 and TRBJ2-3, with unresolved D. V shed 1 base and J shed 2 bases, with 11 bases lying between them. The CDR3 extends over 15 amino acids. Looked up from germline, CDR1 is SGHRS and CDR2 is YFSETQ. The CDR3 DNA reads as TGCGCCAGCAGCTTGCCGTCAGCGAACACAGATACGCAGTATTTT. This sequence encodes CASSLPSANTDTQYF. The full variable domain, its missing parts supplied by reference TRBV5-1 and TRBJ2-3, is KAGVTQTPRYLIKTRGQQVTLSCSPISGHRSVSWYQQTPGQGLQFLFEYFSETQRNKGNFPGRFSGRQFSNSRSEMNVSTLELGDSALYLCASSLPSANTDTQYFGPGTRLTVL.

The CDR3 nucleotides are TGTGCCAGCAGCTTAGCGTTACAGGGGGCGGGGGCCAACGTCCTGACTTTC. Residues: CASSLALQGAGANVLTF. This chain uses TRBV7-2 with TRBJ2-6, with TRBD1 identical over 9 bases. V trimming: 0 bases; J trimming: 4 bases; junction bases outside the gene matches: 4. Germline lookup yields CDR1 SGHTA and CDR2 FQGNSA. The CDR3 sequence is 17 residues long.

On this clone: The sample carries other DNA sequences with the same CDR3. The chain combines TRBV18 with TRBJ1-1; D possibly corresponds to TRBD1 (5 bases). Trimming cost V 3 bases and J 1 base, with 9 bases left between them. CDR3 length: 14 residues. In germline, CDR1 is KGHSH, CDR2 LQKENI. CDR3 in amino acids: CASSPTGGNTEAFF. For the CDR3, the DNA is TGTGCCAGCTCACCTACAGGCGGGAACACTGAAGCTTTCTTT.

This clone was picked up one time. This chain uses TRBV6-1 with TRBJ1-2; 12 bases map to TRBD1. The germline V gene encodes CDR1 MNHNS and CDR2 SASEGT. The CDR3 contains 16 residues. After removal of 4 bases from V and 7 bases from J, the junction contained 10 bases not matched to a gene. The CDR3 nucleotides read TGTGCCAGCAGTGGATCGGGGACAGGGGGCCTTATTGGCTACACCTTC. Translation: CASSGSGTGGLIGYTF.

The genes are TRBV30 and TRBJ2-3, with 11 bases identical to TRBD2. Germline V gene sequence: CDR1 GTSNPN, CDR2 SVGIG (reference sequence). The CDR3 loop spans 15 amino acids. After removal of 5 bases from V and 1 base from J, the junction contained 5 bases not matched to a gene. As DNA, the CDR3 is TGTGCCTGGGCTAGCGGGGGGTATCGCACAGATACGCAGTATTTT. Protein sequence: CAWASGGYRTDTQYF.

This rearrangement joins TRBV29-1 to TRBJ2-7; tentative D call: TRBD2 (6 bases). CDR3 length: 12 amino acids. The V gene's germline CDR1 is SQVTM and CDR2 ANQGSEA. V lost 5 bases and J 4 bases, leaving 12 bases between the germline ends. CDR3: CSVQLAGYEQYF. CDR3 nucleotide sequence: TGCAGCGTTCAATTGGCGGGGTACGAGCAGTACTTC.

The chain uses TRBV9 and TRBJ1-2; TRBD1 aligns across 10 bases. V was pared by 4 bases and J by 7 bases, with 4 bases of the junction left unmatched. Germline V gene sequence: CDR1 SGDLS, CDR2 YYNGEE. The CDR3 extends over 13 amino acids. CDR3: CASSLTGGTGYTF. CDR3 nucleotides: TGTGCCAGCAGCCTGACAGGGGGCACTGGCTACACCTTC.

V and J are TRBV29-1 and TRBJ2-2; D is unresolved. The germline CDR1 and CDR2 sequences are SQVTM and ANQGSEA. V was cut by 4 bases and J by 1 base, with 10 bases left in between. The CDR3 has 14 residues. Written as DNA, the CDR3 is TGCAGCGTTGGTAATCTCGGGAACACCGGGGAGCTGTTTTTT. This codes for CSVGNLGNTGELFF.

V is TRBV18 and J is TRBJ1-2; D is unclear. CDR1 KGHSH and CDR2 LQKENI come from the germline V gene. V dropped 3 bases and J dropped 0 bases, with 11 bases sitting between them. The CDR3 covers 15 residues. CDR3 nucleotides: TGTGCCAGCTCACCCACGCCTACGACTAACTATGGCTACACCTTC. Translating it yields CASSPTPTTNYGYTF.

This sequence joins TRBV6-5 and TRBJ1-1; D may be TRBD1 (6 bases). CDR1 and CDR2 from the germline V gene are MNHEY and SVGAGI. Trimming left V 4 bases short and J 4 bases short, with 16 bases between. The CDR3 is 15 amino acids. For the CDR3, the DNA is TGTGCCAGCAGTTTGACAGGCAGCGTAGGCACTGAAGCTTTCTTT. Translation: CASSLTGSVGTEAFF.

The chain has TRBV6-4 and TRBJ1-5; possible D gene TRBD1, 5 bases. Looked up from germline, CDR1 is MRHNA and CDR2 is SNTAGT. V was cut by 3 bases and J by 4 bases, with 7 bases left in between. This CDR3 has 13 amino acids. Here the CDR3 reads CASSEGGNQPQHF. The DNA for the CDR3 is TGTGCCAGCAGTGAGGGGGGGAATCAGCCCCAGCATTTT.

The V call is TRBV19, the J call TRBJ1-5; 10 bases agree with TRBD1. The V gene end was trimmed by 7 bases and the J gene end by 2 bases; junction bases not matched to a gene: 8. Per germline, CDR1 LNHDA and CDR2 SQIVND (reference sequence). The CDR3 has 16 residues. In DNA form, the CDR3 reads TGTGCCAGTACGACAGGGGGCGGAGCTCGCAATCAGCCCCAGCATTTT. Amino acids: CASTTGGGARNQPQHF.

This clone was picked up a small number of times. The chain is built from TRBV9 and TRBJ1-6; possibly TRBD1 for D (6 bases). Germline CDR1 and CDR2: SGDLS and YYNGEE. Trimming shortened V by 4 bases and J by 5 bases, and 10 bases separated the two germline ends. The CDR3 has 14 residues. DNA of the CDR3: TGTGCCAGCAGCCCACAGGGCCATAATTCACCCCTCCACTTT. It is translated as CASSPQGHNSPLHF.

The V and J genes are TRBV2 and TRBJ2-3; the D gene is possibly TRBD1 (5 bases). The germline V gene encodes CDR1 SNHLY and CDR2 FYNNEI. Trimming shortened V by 9 bases and J by 1 base, and 14 bases separated the two germline ends. The CDR3 consists of 14 residues. The CDR3 DNA follows: TGTGCCAGTCAACCCTTCAGGGGCACAGATACGCAGTATTTT. It codes for CASQPFRGTDTQYF.

The chain employs TRBV18 and TRBJ1-1; TRBD1 matches 8 bases. The CDR3 is 16 amino acids. From germline, CDR1 is KGHSH and CDR2 LQKENI. J lost 0 bases, V lost 5 bases, and 8 bases had no gene match. CDR3 sequence reads: CASSIQGGAMNTEAFF. As DNA, the CDR3 is TGTGCCAGCTCAATACAGGGGGGGGCCATGAACACTGAAGCTTTCTTT. The full variable domain, in which reference TRBV18 and TRBJ1-1 provide the parts outside the CDR3, is NAGVMQNPRHLVRRRGQEARLRCSPMKGHSHVYWYRQLPEEGLKFMVYLQKENIIDESGMPKERFSAEFPKEGPSILRIQQVVRGDSAAYFCASSIQGGAMNTEAFFGQGTRLTVV.

This sequence joins TRBV4-1 and TRBJ1-1; possible D gene TRBD1, 5 bases. In germline, CDR1 is MGHRA, CDR2 YSYEKL. The CDR3 has 16 residues. V lost 0 bases and J lost 4, with 15 bases in between. The CDR3 spells CASSQELAGMGTEAFF. CDR3 nucleotides: TGCGCCAGCAGCCAAGAATTGGCAGGGATGGGCACTGAAGCTTTCTTT.

This sequence joins TRBV4-3 and TRBJ2-1, with TRBD2 matching 8 bases. From germline, CDR1 is LGHNA and CDR2 YSLEER. Trimming took 1 base from V and 5 from J; bases not matched to a gene: 1. This CDR3 contains 14 residues. CDR3 nucleotides: TGCGCCAGCAGCCAAGCCGGGGGGGACAATGAGCAGTTCTTC. This translates into CASSQAGGDNEQFF.

V is TRBV7-9 and J is TRBJ2-7; TRBD2 matches 9 bases. The CDR3 is 17 residues long. Looked up from germline, CDR1 is SEHNR and CDR2 is FQNEAQ (reference sequence). V was clipped by 2 bases and J by 0 bases; unmatched bases: 8. The CDR3 bases are TGTGCCAGCAGCTTAAGTACTAGCGGGTCCCTCTCCTACGAGCAGTACTTC. Encoded protein: CASSLSTSGSLSYEQYF.

The genes are TRBV11-3 and TRBJ2-2, with 8 nucleotides matching TRBD1. The CDR3 is 17 residues long. J lost 5 bases, V lost 0 bases, and 8 bases had no gene match. Germline lookup yields CDR1 SGHNT and CDR2 YENEEA. CDR3 DNA sequence: TGTGCCAGCAGCTTAGATATTAGGGACAGGCCTACCGGGGAGCTGTTTTTT. This sequence encodes CASSLDIRDRPTGELFF.

The chain couples TRBV5-1 to TRBJ1-2; D is possibly TRBD1 (5 bases). V was cut by 0 bases and J by 6 bases, with 12 bases left in between. The germline CDR1 and CDR2 sequences are SGHRS and YFSETQ. This CDR3 region has 14 residues. CDR3 region: CASSLEGYADGYTF. In DNA, the CDR3 is TGCGCCAGCAGCTTGGAGGGGTATGCGGATGGCTACACCTTC.

The chain joins TRBV5-1 to TRBJ2-1; D not certain. Germline V CDR1 and CDR2: SGHRS, YFSETQ. The ends were cut back, 1 base at V and 3 bases at J, with 8 bases in the middle. The CDR3 runs 14 residues. DNA of the CDR3: TGCGCCAGCAGCTTGACACCAGACTACAATGAGCAGTTCTTC. Its protein product is CASSLTPDYNEQFF.

The rearrangement links TRBV19 to TRBJ2-2; TRBD1 matches 10 bases. The CDR3 is made up of 16 amino acids. V was clipped by 7 bases and J by 7 bases; unmatched bases: 12. Looked up from germline, CDR1 is LNHDA and CDR2 is SQIVND (reference sequence). The CDR3 is CASKPWDRGRVGELFF. In DNA form, the CDR3 reads TGTGCCAGTAAGCCCTGGGACAGGGGACGAGTCGGGGAGCTGTTTTTT.

J is TRBJ1-1 and V is TRBV27; a weak D match, TRBD1 (6 bases). Germline CDR1 is MNHEY and CDR2 is SMNVEV (reference sequence). V was trimmed by 0 bases and J by 4 bases, leaving 15 bases between them. This CDR3 spans 16 amino acids. Here the CDR3 reads CASSLSRGGSRTEAFF. For the CDR3, the DNA is TGTGCCAGCAGTTTATCGAGGGGGGGTTCCCGCACTGAAGCTTTCTTT.

The rearrangement joins TRBV5-1 to TRBJ2-3; 10 bases are shared with TRBD1. Germline V gives CDR1 SGHRS, CDR2 YFSETQ. The CDR3 extends over 15 amino acids. The V segment lost 3 bases and the J segment 8 bases; nucleotides outside the gene matches: 9. The chain's CDR3 is CASSSRTGGEGTQYF. CDR3 coding DNA: TGCGCCAGCAGCTCCAGGACAGGGGGAGAGGGTACGCAGTATTTT.

As for this clone: The same CDR3 arises from other DNA sequences in this sample as well. The J gene is TRBJ1-1, the V gene TRBV19; 8 bases align to TRBD1. Germline V lookup: CDR1 LNHDA, CDR2 SQIVND (reference sequence). The CDR3 contains 13 residues. J gave up 4 bases and V 4 bases, and 2 bases lay outside the gene matches. Written as DNA, the CDR3 is TGTGCCAGTAGTACAGGGGGCCGCACTGAAGCTTTCTTT. Translated, it gives CASSTGGRTEAFF.

The chain recombines TRBV7-8 with TRBJ2-3, with D uncertain. Germline V gene data show CDR1 as SGHVS and CDR2 as FQNEAQ. V gave up 5 bases and J gave up 9 bases, with 9 bases separating them. The CDR3 extends over 11 amino acids. Here the CDR3 DNA reads TGTGCCAGCAGCCCCTTGGAGACGCAGTATTTT. It translates to CASSPLETQYF.